The rows below give T cell receptor beta chains drawn from one sample of a study of T-cell reconstitution after alpha-beta-depleted transplantation in children. Via MiXCR, TCRdb re-called the PCR reads, giving one row per CDR3 protein. The sample has approximately 240,000 distinct CDR3 sequences; approximately 9.8% are singletons. This material consisted of PBMCs from the stem cell graft donor, taken from the stem cell graft. These TCRs come from a human donor who donated a stem cell graft to a child with SCID. The CDR3 runs from the conserved cysteine through the conserved F or W. D genes are given only for firm matches. The listing skips clone size in some rows; elsewhere it reads once, few, many or a size class.

clone size	V gene	J gene	D gene	CDR3 DNA	CDR3 protein
many	TRBV20-1	TRBJ2-1	TRBD2	TGCAGTGCTAGAGATCCCAGCGGGGGGGCCTTTGAGCAGTTCTTC	CSARDPSGGAFEQFF
many	TRBV12-3/TRBV12-4	TRBJ2-5	TRBD2	TGTGCCAGCACGCCCAGAGCGGGGAAGACCCAGTACTTC	CASTPRAGKTQYF
many	TRBV20-1	TRBJ1-1	TRBD1	TGCAGTGCTAGGAGGCAGGGGGGAGAAGCTTTCTTT	CSARRQGGEAFF
many	TRBV5-1	TRBJ2-7	TRBD1	TGCGCCAGCAGCTCGACAGGGGGGTCAGTCGAGCAGTACTTC	CASSSTGGSVEQYF
many	TRBV7-9	TRBJ2-7	.	TGTGCCAGCAGCTTAGTGACCCCCGGCTACGAGCAGTACTTC	CASSLVTPGYEQYF
many	TRBV5-1	TRBJ2-5	.	TGCGCCAGCAGCTTGTTCCGGGGGCAAGAGACCCAGTACTTC	CASSLFRGQETQYF
many	TRBV12-3/TRBV12-4	TRBJ1-5	.	TGTGCCAGCAGTTTACGGGGCCGCAATCAGCCCCAGCATTTT	CASSLRGRNQPQHF
many	TRBV19	TRBJ2-1	.	TGTGCCAGTAGTATAGCGACAGACCCCTACAATGAGCAGTTCTTC	CASSIATDPYNEQFF
many	TRBV12-3/TRBV12-4	TRBJ1-1	.	TGTGCCAGCAGTCCGACAGGTCCAACTGAAGCTTTCTTT	CASSPTGPTEAFF
many	TRBV5-1	TRBJ1-2	.	TGCGCCAGCAGCTTGGATACGGGGACCCCCAACTATGGCTACACCTTC	CASSLDTGTPNYGYTF
many	TRBV7-9	TRBJ2-7	.	TGTGCCAGCAGCTTAGTGCCCTACGAGCAGTACTTC	CASSLVPYEQYF
many	TRBV2	TRBJ2-1	TRBD2	TGTGCCAGCAGCCTCAGGCGGGGGGGCATCCACAATGAGCAGTTCTTC	CASSLRRGGIHNEQFF
many	TRBV20-1	TRBJ1-1	.	TGCAGTGCTAGAGGAGGGGGCACTGAAGCTTTCTTT	CSARGGGTEAFF
many	TRBV5-1	TRBJ1-2	.	TGCGCCAGCAGCCCGTTTCTCGGTCCGACCGCTAACTATGGCTACACCTTC	CASSPFLGPTANYGYTF
many	TRBV5-1	TRBJ2-7	TRBD1	TGCGCCAGCAGCAGCAGACAGGGGGGCTCCTACGAGCAGTACTTC	CASSSRQGGSYEQYF
many	TRBV5-1	TRBJ1-1	TRBD1	TGCGCCAGCAGGTACCTTCCTGTTGGGACAGCGAACACTGAAGCTTTCTTT	CASRYLPVGTANTEAFF
many	TRBV5-6	TRBJ2-1	.	TGTGCCAGCATCCGGGCCTACTACAATGAGCAGTTCTTC	CASIRAYYNEQFF
many	TRBV20-1	TRBJ1-2	.	TGCAGTGCTAGAATCGGGGGGCGTGAGTATGGCTACACCTTC	CSARIGGREYGYTF
few	TRBV20-1	TRBJ2-7	.	TGCAGTGCTAGAGATAAGGGAAGTTCCTACGAGCAGTACTTC	CSARDKGSSYEQYF
many	TRBV5-1	TRBJ1-2	.	TGCGCCAGCAGCCGAAACAGGGAGGGTGGCTACACCTTC	CASSRNREGGYTF
.	TRBV20-1	TRBJ1-2	.	TGCGGTGCTAGAGATCGGGGGGGGAGGGGCTACACCTTC	CGARDRGGRGYTF
few	TRBV20-1	TRBJ1-1	.	TGCAGTGCTAGAGCTCCGACAAGTCAAGATATCGGTGAAGCTTTCTTT	CSARAPTSQDIGEAFF
few	TRBV5-8	TRBJ2-3	TRBD2	TGTGCCAGCAGCTTACCGGAACTAGCGGGAGATACGCAGTATTTT	CASSLPELAGDTQYF
many	TRBV5-1	TRBJ2-7	.	TGCGCCAGCAGGGCTACAGCGCCTCGCTCCTACGAGCAGTACTTC	CASRATAPRSYEQYF
many	TRBV20-1	TRBJ2-1	.	TGCAGTGCCCCGACCTACAATGAGCAGTTCTTC	CSAPTYNEQFF
many	TRBV7-2	TRBJ1-1	.	TGTGCCAGCAGCTTAGTACAGGGAGGGGGAACTGAAGCTTTCTTT	CASSLVQGGGTEAFF
.	TRBV7-3	TRBJ2-2	.	TGTGCCAGCCGTTTGGGAGACAACACCGGGGAGCTGTTTTTT	CASRLGDNTGELFF
many	TRBV7-9	TRBJ1-3	.	TGTGCCAGCAGCTTAGCGACTCCCGAACATGGAAACACCATATATTTT	CASSLATPEHGNTIYF
many	TRBV20-1	TRBJ2-2	TRBD2	TGCAGTGCTAGCGGACTAGCGGGGGGGCCCGGGGAGCTGTTTTTT	CSASGLAGGPGELFF
many	TRBV7-2	TRBJ1-2	TRBD1	TGTGCCAGCAACCCGACAGGGGGTAATCTCGGCTACACCTTC	CASNPTGGNLGYTF
many	TRBV12-3/TRBV12-4	TRBJ1-1	.	TGTGCCAGCAGCCGGGAACATAAGGGCACTGAAGCTTTCTTT	CASSREHKGTEAFF
few	TRBV12-3/TRBV12-4	TRBJ1-5	.	TGTGCCAGCAGTTTTGGCAGTGCAACGGCCCAGCATTTT	CASSFGSATAQHF
.	TRBV4-3	TRBJ2-3	.	TGCGCCAGCAGTCCCCAAGACACCTATAGCACAGATACGCAGTATTTT	CASSPQDTYSTDTQYF
many	TRBV5-1	TRBJ1-1	.	TGCGCCAGCAGATCCACCGGGCTATATGACACTGAAGCTTTCTTT	CASRSTGLYDTEAFF
many	TRBV7-3	TRBJ2-1	.	TGTGCCAGCAGCTCCCAACCAGGGAATGAGCAGTTCTTC	CASSSQPGNEQFF
many	TRBV12-3/TRBV12-4	TRBJ2-7	.	TGTGCCAGCAGTTTTGTCGGGGACGAGCAGTACTTC	CASSFVGDEQYF
.	TRBV4-2	TRBJ1-2	TRBD1	TGTGCCAGCAGCCAAGATCCGGGGACAGCGACATATGGCTACACCTTC	CASSQDPGTATYGYTF
many	TRBV12-3/TRBV12-4	TRBJ2-1	.	TGTGCCAGCAGTTTTCGGGAGAGAGGAGGTAGCAATGAGCAGTTCTTC	CASSFRERGGSNEQFF
many	TRBV20-1	TRBJ1-1	.	TGCAGTGCTAGTAGTGGAAGGACGAACACTGAAGCTTTCTTT	CSASSGRTNTEAFF
many	TRBV5-1	TRBJ2-6	TRBD1	TGCGCCAGCAGCTGGACAGGGGGGTATTCTGGGGCCAACGTCCTGACTTTC	CASSWTGGYSGANVLTF
many	TRBV12-3/TRBV12-4	TRBJ1-2	TRBD1	TGTGCCAGCAGTTTTGGGACAGGGTCGAGCTATGGCTACACCTTC	CASSFGTGSSYGYTF